The next 20 T cell receptor beta chains were all read from a single sample in a study of T cells after yellow fever vaccination. TCRdb reprocessed the 5' RACE reads with MiXCR, giving one entry per CDR3 protein. Of about 30,000 distinct CDR3 sequences listed, 6.3% were seen once; the top ten hold approximately 25%. The specimen was PBMCs, either bulk or a sorted T-cell subset (CD4+, CD8+, memory, or dextramer-sorted; not recorded which), collected on the day of the yellow fever booster vaccination. These receptors were collected from a man in his thirties or forties who received the YFV17D yellow fever vaccine.

This clonotype was observed many times. CDR3 sequence (DNA): TGCAGTGCTAAGCCGCGGCACACTGAAGCTTTCTTT. This codes for CSAKPRHTEAFF. J is TRBJ1-1 and V is TRBV20-1; D remains unclear. CDR1 DFQATT and CDR2 SNEGSKA come from the germline V gene (reference sequence). Trimming left V 4 bases short and J 3 bases short, with 9 bases between. The CDR3 extends over 12 amino acids.

This clonotype appeared a few times. The chain recombines TRBV7-2 with TRBJ2-2; 8 bases are shared with TRBD2. This CDR3 has 16 residues. After removal of 1 base from V and 2 bases from J, the junction contained 3 bases not matched to a gene. Germline V gives CDR1 SGHTA, CDR2 FQGNSA. The DNA of the CDR3 is TGTGCCAGCAGCTTAGGTAGCGGGGTTAACACCGGGGAGCTGTTTTTT. Its protein is CASSLGSGVNTGELFF.

This clonotype was recorded once. The junction departs from germline at one end; a sequencing error may be responsible. This chain links TRBV27 with TRBJ1-5; TRBD1 aligns across 7 bases. Germline values: CDR1 MNHEY, CDR2 SMNVEV (reference sequence). This CDR3 has 15 amino acids. CDR3 loop: CASSFRGGGKQPQHF. The DNA for the CDR3 is TGTGCCAGCAGTTTTCGGGGAGGGGGCAAACAGCCCCAGCATTTT.

This clonotype was observed at least ten times. The rearrangement links TRBV20-1 to TRBJ2-7; D gene uncertain. The length of the CDR3 is 13 residues. Per germline, CDR1 DFQATT and CDR2 SNEGSKA (reference sequence). V lost 6 bases, J lost 3 bases, and 15 bases lay in between. The DNA of the CDR3 is TGCAGTGCCCCGCGGCATGAGCACTACGAGCAGTACTTC. Translating it yields CSAPRHEHYEQYF.

This clonotype was recorded many times. CDR3 loop: CASSPGPGETQYF. CDR3 DNA: TGTGCCAGCTCACCAGGTCCGGGGGAGACCCAGTACTTC. The rearrangement joins TRBV18 to TRBJ2-5, with D maybe TRBD2 (5 bases). Trimming took 2 bases from V and 5 from J, leaving 9 bases between them. The CDR3 runs 13 residues. In germline, CDR1 is KGHSH, CDR2 LQKENI.

This clonotype appeared many times. This chain's CDR3 is CASSLVYQETQYF. The CDR3 DNA is TGTGCCAGCAGCTTGGTGTACCAAGAGACCCAGTACTTC. The chain has TRBV7-2 and TRBJ2-5; D remains ambiguous. Germline V lookup: CDR1 SGHTA, CDR2 FQGNSA. V lost 3 bases to trimming and J lost 0 bases, with 5 bases between them. This CDR3 spans 13 amino acids.

This clonotype has ten or more counts. The chain is built from TRBV11-3 and TRBJ2-1, with TRBD1 as a possible D gene (5 bases). The V end lost 5 bases, the J end lost 8 bases, and 16 bases lay between the germline ends. CDR3 length: 14 residues. Per germline, CDR1 SGHNT and CDR2 YENEEA. The CDR3: CASSRVGLGDEQFF. In DNA, the CDR3 is TGTGCCAGCAGCCGAGTGGGGCTGGGCGATGAGCAGTTCTTC.

At least ten counts were recorded for this clonotype. The chain employs TRBV24-1 and TRBJ2-7, with a weak D call TRBD2 (5 bases). V shed 3 bases and J shed 2 bases, with 13 bases lying between them. CDR1 KGHDR and CDR2 SFDVKD come from the germline V gene. This CDR3 is 15 amino acids long. The CDR3 here is CATSDLELGPYEQYF. DNA for the CDR3: TGTGCCACCAGTGATCTAGAACTAGGCCCCTACGAGCAGTACTTC.

This clonotype was seen many times. The chain has TRBV6-5 and TRBJ2-1; 9 bases are shared with TRBD1. The junction had 13 bases not matched to a gene; V was cut back by 2 bases and J by 2 bases. CDR3 length: 19 residues. The germline V gene has CDR1 MNHEY and CDR2 SVGAGI. The CDR3 DNA follows: TGTGCCAGCAGTTACGGAAAACAGGGGGCTATATCGACCTACAATGAGCAGTTCTTC. Translated, it gives CASSYGKQGAISTYNEQFF.

This clonotype was found many times. The rearrangement uses TRBV7-2 and TRBJ1-1; D may be TRBD1 (6 bases). Germline assignment: CDR1 SGHTA and CDR2 FQGNSA. Between the trimmed V and J ends, which lost 8 bases and 5 bases, there was a span of 12 bases. This CDR3 has 12 residues. CDR3 DNA sequence: TGTGCCAGCCGACAGGAAACAACTGAAGCTTTCTTT. Amino acids: CASRQETTEAFF.

The J gene is TRBJ2-7, the V gene TRBV3-1; D not resolved. The length of the CDR3 is 12 residues. Trimming pared 0 bases from V and 0 bases from J, leaving 0 bases between. CDR1 and CDR2 from the germline V gene are LGHDT and YNNKEL (reference sequence). Written as DNA, the CDR3 is TGTGCCAGCAGCCAAGACTCCTACGAGCAGTACTTC. Protein product: CASSQDSYEQYF.

V usage is TRBV3-1 and J usage is TRBJ2-5; 11 bases align to TRBD2. The CDR3 covers 17 residues. V dropped 2 bases and J dropped 4; count of bases not matched to a gene: 9. Germline values: CDR1 LGHDT, CDR2 YNNKEL (reference sequence). Here the CDR3 DNA reads TGTGCCAGCAGCCAAACTTTAGCGGGAGGGCAACGAGAGACCCAGTACTTC. Its protein is CASSQTLAGGQRETQYF.

Of note for this clonotype: Its ends do not fully match the called genes, so a read error is possible. V and J are TRBV2 and TRBJ2-5, with D uncertain. Germline V gene data show CDR1 as SNHLY and CDR2 as FYNNEI. CDR3 length equals 11 residues. Written as DNA, the CDR3 is TGTGCCAGCAGTCTCCAAGAGACCCAGTACTTT. Translation: CASSLQETQYF. Full variable domain (missing parts from reference TRBV2 and TRBJ2-5): EPEVTQTPSHQVTQMGQEVILRCVPISNHLYFYWYRQILGQKVEFLVSFYNNEISEKSEIFDDQFSVERPDGSNFTLKIRSTKLEDSAMYFCASSLQETQYFGPGTRLLVL.

This clonotype was recorded a few times. The chain uses TRBV4-3 and TRBJ2-7, with 9 bases identical to TRBD1. Germline CDR1 LGHNA, CDR2 YSLEER. There are 16 residues in the CDR3. Trimming removed 2 bases from V and 0 bases from J; junction bases left unmatched: 5. Here the CDR3 reads CASSQTGGSSSYEQYF. The CDR3 DNA is TGCGCCAGCAGCCAAACAGGGGGCTCAAGCTCCTACGAGCAGTACTTC.

This clonotype was found many times. The V gene is TRBV6-6, the J gene TRBJ1-1; no definite D call. From germline, CDR1 is MNHNY and CDR2 SVGAGI (reference sequence). This CDR3 has 11 residues. V lost 7 bases and J 0 bases, leaving 3 bases between the germline ends. DNA for the CDR3: TGTGCCAGCACGGTGAACACTGAAGCTTTCTTT. Translating it yields CASTVNTEAFF.

The genes are TRBV7-2 and TRBJ1-4; 9 positions agree with TRBD1. This CDR3 has 15 amino acids. Unmatched junction bases numbered 4, after V lost 1 base and J lost 7 bases. The germline CDR1 and CDR2 sequences are SGHTA and FQGNSA. The CDR3 DNA reads TGTGCCAGCAGCTTAGGGGGACAGGGTTTTGAAAAACTGTTTTTT. Amino acid sequence: CASSLGGQGFEKLFF.

Sample share makes this clonotype medium-sized. The chain joins TRBV15 to TRBJ2-7, with D possibly matching TRBD1 (5 bases). Trimming stripped 0 bases from V and 5 bases from J, with 11 bases between. Per germline, CDR1 LNHNV and CDR2 YYDKDF (reference sequence). The CDR3 is 14 residues long. The CDR3 loop reads CATSRDGQGNEQYF. The CDR3 DNA is TGTGCCACCAGCAGAGATGGGCAGGGCAACGAGCAGTACTTC. The full variable domain, its missing parts supplied by reference TRBV15 and TRBJ2-7, is DAMVIQNPRYQVTQFGKPVTLSCSQTLNHNVMYWYQQKSSQAPKLLFHYYDKDFNNEADTPDNFQSRRPNTSFCFLDIRSPGLGDTAMYLCATSRDGQGNEQYFGPGTRLTVT.

The sample holds many counts of this clonotype. Here the CDR3 reads CASSSRDTGYTF. In DNA form, the CDR3 reads TGTGCCAGCAGCTCACGAGACACGGGCTACACCTTC. The rearrangement uses TRBV5-5 and TRBJ1-2; no clear D gene. V was trimmed by 3 bases and J by 8 bases, leaving 11 bases between them. From germline, CDR1 is SGHKS and CDR2 YYEKEE (reference sequence). The CDR3 contains 12 residues.

Many counts were recorded for this clonotype. V usage is TRBV12-3 or TRBV12-4 and J usage is TRBJ2-1, with 8 bases lining up with TRBD1. The V gene end was trimmed by 5 bases and the J gene end by 6 bases; junction bases not matched to a gene: 6. The CDR3 is 14 residues long. The DNA of the CDR3 is TGTGCCAGCAGTCGCCGGGACAGGCTCAATGAGCAGTTCTTC. Translating gives CASSRRDRLNEQFF.

This clonotype was counted ten times or more. This rearrangement joins TRBV20-1 to TRBJ2-7; 7 bases match TRBD2. Germline V gene data show CDR1 as DFQATT and CDR2 as SNEGSKA (reference sequence). CDR3 length: 16 amino acids. V gave up 0 bases and J gave up 6 bases; unmatched junction bases: 14. The CDR3 DNA reads as TGCAGTGCTAGAGATCTTAGGCGGGAGAATACGGCCGAGCAGTACTTC. Protein sequence: CSARDLRRENTAEQYF.